The clone carrying this T cell receptor beta chain was observed a handful of times. The antigen is undetermined. The entirety of the isolated RNA underwent reverse transcription, so expressed TCRB transcripts were sequenced. TCRdb keeps only in-frame clones here, not all; method: immunoSEQ multiplex PCR. The sample lists about 150,000 clones, approximately 13% occurring once. This sample was taken from a study of beta chain features in type 1 diabetes. General study findings and limits: All four CD4+ subsets of Type 1 diabetes patients contained TCRB CDR3s that were moderately but significantly shorter. TCRB repertoires of naive, central memory and Treg cells appeared more similar among patients than among healthy donors. Cells with high TCR expression could be over-represented when cDNA is sequenced.

With 0 bases clipped from V and 6 bases from J, the junction kept 6 bases outside the gene matches. The CDR3 extends over 15 amino acids. The germline gives CDR1 LNHNV, CDR2 YYDKDF (reference sequence). Material for sequencing was central memory CD4+ T cells from blood. The rearrangement links TRBV15 to TRBJ1-2, with 8 bases identical to TRBD1. The clonotype comes from a man between 18 and 29 years old with type 1 diabetes. The CDR3 DNA reads as TGTGCCACCAGCAGAGATTCGGACAGGGCCCATGGCTACACCTTC. Encoded protein: CATSRDSDRAHGYTF.